The next 3 T cell receptor beta chains were all read from a single sample in a study of Graves' ophthalmopathy and Graves' hyperthyroidism (dated 2018 in TCRdb). Sequenced on an Illumina HiSeq 2000. TCR beta CDR3 regions were amplified from RNA transcripts for repertoire sequencing. The first round of RT-PCR was done with HTBI primers and the Qiagen OneStep RT-PCR kit, and was followed by a second round of multiplex PCR, then size selection and purification. TCRdb cleaned the public reads at Q25 with fastp, built clones with MiXCR and kept in-frame beta chains. Rows are combined by CDR3 protein, so each entry shows the most common genes and DNA. The sample contains approximately 500,000 distinct CDR3 sequences, about 15% of them found a single time. Of the sample, approximately 9.8% is held by the ten largest clones. Material for sequencing was blood. The source is a woman younger than 45 with Graves' ophthalmopathy. Donor details come from another sample of the same person, matched by shared clones.

There are many counts of this clonotype. The chain joins TRBV2 to TRBJ2-7; unclear D gene. CDR1 SNHLY and CDR2 FYNNEI come from the germline V gene. V was clipped by 4 bases and J by 2 bases, with 6 bases between them. This CDR3 spans 12 amino acids. DNA for the CDR3: TGTGCCAGCAGTGGAGGTCCCTACGAGCAGTACTTC. Its protein product is CASSGGPYEQYF.

The rearrangement joins TRBV28 to TRBJ1-1; D call uncertain. Trimming stripped 7 bases from V and 2 bases from J, with 20 bases between. This CDR3 is built from 16 residues. The germline V gene encodes CDR1 MDHEN and CDR2 SYDVKM. CDR3: CASTLTFVEGNTEAFF. In DNA, the CDR3 is TGTGCCAGCACTCTTACCTTCGTAGAGGGCAACACTGAAGCTTTCTTT.

This clonotype was recorded at least ten times. The gene calls are TRBV10-1 and TRBJ1-1, with 8 positions matching TRBD1. This CDR3 has 15 residues. Germline CDR1 is WNHNN and CDR2 is SYGVQD (reference sequence). Trimming cost V 6 bases and J 1 base; bases outside gene matches: 7. The CDR3 reads CASSPHRGSNTEAFF. The CDR3 region has the DNA TGCGCCAGCAGCCCACACAGGGGGTCGAACACTGAAGCTTTCTTT.